This is a list of T cell receptor beta chains from one sample in a study of blood T cell repertoires in COVID-19. Clones were sequenced by immunoSEQ multiplex PCR, and TCRdb holds only the in-frame ones, with some missing. The sample yields about 140,000 clones, about 86% seen once. The material sequenced was peripheral blood. These TCRs come from a human donor in a cohort sampled during active COVID-19. Both conserved end residues are part of each CDR3. D genes are given only for firm matches. Expanded clones are given a class, and other clones once, few, many or no size at all.

clone size | J gene | D gene | V gene | CDR3 DNA | CDR3 protein
. | TRBJ2-7 | TRBD1 | TRBV29-1 | TGCAGCGTTAGGCGGGACAGGGGGGAGCAGTACTTC | CSVRRDRGEQYF
. | TRBJ1-3 | TRBD1 | TRBV6-5 | TGTGCCAGCAGCTCCGCGGGACAGGGGAAAAACACCATATATTTT | CASSSAGQGKNTIYF
once | TRBJ2-1 | TRBD2 | TRBV11-3 | TGTGCCAGCAGCAGACTAGCGGGGGGGCAGGATGAGCAGTTCTTC | CASSRLAGGQDEQFF
. | TRBJ1-3 | . | TRBV5-1 | TGCGCCAGCAGCAATCAGGGCACAGGTGGAAACACCATATATTTT | CASSNQGTGGNTIYF
. | TRBJ1-5 | . | TRBV10-2 | TGCGCCAGCACTCAGGGGCGCAATCAGCCCCAGCATTTT | CASTQGRNQPQHF
. | TRBJ1-1 | . | TRBV27 | TGTGCCAGCAGTGCCCGCCGGGGGGGCATGAACACTGAAGCTTTCTTT | CASSARRGGMNTEAFF
. | TRBJ2-7 | . | TRBV6-5 | TGTGCCAGCAATTTCAATAGCGGTGACGTATACGAGCAGTACTTC | CASNFNSGDVYEQYF
. | TRBJ1-2 | TRBD1 | TRBV7-2 | TGTGCCAGCAGCGAAGGACCGGGACAGGGGATTGACGGCTACACCTTC | CASSEGPGQGIDGYTF
. | TRBJ1-1 | . | TRBV20-1 | TGCAGTGCTAGAGTAGGGGATGAAGCTTTCTTT | CSARVGDEAFF
. | TRBJ2-2 | . | TRBV3-1/TRBV3-2 | TGTGCCAGCAGCCAAGGTCCCCCTCAGGGGGAGCTGTTTTTT | CASSQGPPQGELFF
. | TRBJ2-3 | . | TRBV5-6 | TGTGCCAGCAGCTTGAGAGGGGGAGGGACAGATACGCAGTATTTT | CASSLRGGGTDTQYF
. | TRBJ1-1 | . | TRBV5-5 | TGTGCCAGCAGCTATCGTCTTACAGGGATAAGCACTGAAGCTTTCTTT | CASSYRLTGISTEAFF
. | TRBJ1-6 | . | TRBV29-1 | TGCAGCGCCACAGGGATCGGGTCACCCCTCCACTTT | CSATGIGSPLHF
. | TRBJ2-7 | . | TRBV10-3 | TGTGCCATCAGTGAGGGGGCCAGGGGAGGGTACGAGCAGTACTTC | CAISEGARGGYEQYF
. | TRBJ1-2 | TRBD1 | TRBV6-5 | TGTGCCAGCCGACTGATACAGGGGGCATATGGCTACACCTTC | CASRLIQGAYGYTF
few | TRBJ1-1 | . | TRBV24-1 | TGTGCCACCAGTGATCCACGGGAGGGGGCTGAAGCTTTCTTT | CATSDPREGAEAFF
. | TRBJ1-6 | . | TRBV25-1 | TGTGCCAGCAGTGAATATTGGGGGGGGAATTCACCCCTCCACTTT | CASSEYWGGNSPLHF
. | TRBJ1-4 | TRBD1 | TRBV6-5 | TGTGCCAGCAGCCGGGACAGTGAAAAACTGTTTTTT | CASSRDSEKLFF
few | TRBJ1-2 | . | TRBV6-5 | TGTGCCAGCAGTTACGAAGGCCGAGGCTATGGCTACACCTTC | CASSYEGRGYGYTF
. | TRBJ1-1 | . | TRBV3-1/TRBV3-2 | TGTGCCAGCAGCCAAGATTGGGGAGACACTGAAGCTTTCTTT | CASSQDWGDTEAFF
. | TRBJ1-2 | TRBD1 | TRBV7-9 | TGTGCCAGCAGCTTACAAACGACAGGGGGCTCGTCTGGCTACACCTTC | CASSLQTTGGSSGYTF
. | TRBJ1-1 | . | TRBV7-3 | TGTGCCAGCAGCCCACGGGGAGGGGACACTGAAGCTTTCTTT | CASSPRGGDTEAFF
. | TRBJ1-4 | . | TRBV28 | TGTGCCAGCGGGGCAGGGCTGGAAAAACTGTTTTTT | CASGAGLEKLFF
. | TRBJ1-6 | TRBD1 | TRBV6-5 | TGTGCCAGCAGTTATCTAGACAGGGACAGTTCACCCCTCCACTTT | CASSYLDRDSSPLHF
. | TRBJ2-3 | . | TRBV18 | TGTGCCAGCTCACCACCGACGAGCGTTGATTTAGGCACAGATACGCAGTATTTT | CASSPPTSVDLGTDTQYF
. | TRBJ1-2 | TRBD1 | TRBV6-1 | TGTGCCAGCAGACAGGACAGGACCAGCTATGGCTACACCTTC | CASRQDRTSYGYTF
. | TRBJ1-5 | . | TRBV6-5 | TGTGCCAGCAGTTACGAAAGGGGGGGACAGCCCCAGCATTTT | CASSYERGGQPQHF
. | TRBJ1-5 | . | TRBV10-2 | TGCGCCAGCAGTGAGAGACGGGGGGGAGCGGGCAATCAGCCCCAGCATTTT | CASSERRGGAGNQPQHF
. | TRBJ2-3 | . | TRBV7-9 | TGTGCCAGCAGCTTTTTCGCACACAGGGTGGCAGATACGCAGTATTTT | CASSFFAHRVADTQYF
once | TRBJ2-5 | . | TRBV27 | TGTGCCAGCAGTTTGTCTGTGATTAGCCGGACAGCATTGGACTTC | CASSLSVISRTALDF
once | TRBJ2-7 | . | TRBV12-5 | TGTGCTAGTGGTTTGACAGGGCGGGACGAGCAGTACTTC | CASGLTGRDEQYF
. | TRBJ2-5 | . | TRBV5-1 | TGCGCCAGCAGCGTCCTCCTAGGAGGCCAAGAGACCCAGTACTTC | CASSVLLGGQETQYF
. | TRBJ2-2 | TRBD1 | TRBV27 | TGTGCCAGCAGTTTAGGGACAGGCTTGACCACCGGGGAGCTGTTTTTT | CASSLGTGLTTGELFF
. | TRBJ2-2 | . | TRBV5-4 | TGTGCCAGCAGCCGCGCAGGGGTGTCCGGGGAGCTGTTTTTT | CASSRAGVSGELFF
once | TRBJ2-7 | . | TRBV21-1 | TGTGCCAGCAGCGGGGACAGGGGGCACTACGAGCAGTACTTC | CASSGDRGHYEQYF
. | TRBJ2-2 | . | TRBV15 | TGTGCCACCAGCAGACAGGGAAACACCGGGGAGCTGTTTTTT | CATSRQGNTGELFF
. | TRBJ2-4 | TRBD1 | TRBV29-1 | TGCAGCGTTGCCCCGGACAGGGGAAGTTCGGCCAAAAACATTCAGTACTTC | CSVAPDRGSSAKNIQYF
. | TRBJ1-5 | . | TRBV7-2 | TGTGCCAGCAGCACAGACACCAGCAGCCAGCCCCAGCATTTT | CASSTDTSSQPQHF
. | TRBJ2-7 | . | TRBV7-5 | TGTGCCAGAAGCGGCGGGGAGCCAATCTACGAGCAGTACTTC | CARSGGEPIYEQYF
once | TRBJ1-2 | TRBD1 | TRBV4-2 | TGTGCCAGCAGCACCCGACAGGGGGTCTATGGCTACACCTTC | CASSTRQGVYGYTF
. | TRBJ2-2 | . | TRBV19 | TGTGCCAGTAGTATCGGTCAGCGAGCGAACACCGGGGAGCTGTTTTTT | CASSIGQRANTGELFF
. | TRBJ1-1 | . | TRBV19 | TGTGCCAGTACCCTTATTCCTAACACTGAAGCTTTCTTT | CASTLIPNTEAFF
. | TRBJ2-5 | . | TRBV2 | TGTGCCAGCAGCGAGAACCTAAAAGAGACCCAGTACTTC | CASSENLKETQYF
few | TRBJ1-2 | TRBD1 | TRBV14 | TGTGCCAGCAGCCAAAAGCAGACAGGGACCTACACCTTC | CASSQKQTGTYTF
. | TRBJ1-1 | . | TRBV4-2 | TGTGCCAGCAGCCAAGGCTCCGAGAATTTGAACACTGAAGCTTTCTTT | CASSQGSENLNTEAFF
. | TRBJ1-3 | TRBD1 | TRBV9 | TGTGCCAGCAGCGTAGATCCAATGTCGGGACAGAAGACTGGAAACACCATATATTTT | CASSVDPMSGQKTGNTIYF
few | TRBJ1-2 | . | TRBV5-1 | TGCGCCAGCAGCTTGACAGGGTCTAACTATGGCTACACCTTC | CASSLTGSNYGYTF
. | TRBJ1-2 | . | TRBV9 | TGTGCCAGCAGCGCCACCCGGACAGAGGGAGGCTACACCTTC | CASSATRTEGGYTF
. | TRBJ2-3 | TRBD2 | TRBV20-1 | TGCAGTGCTAGTGGGGGGGGGACAGATACGCAGTATTTT | CSASGGGTDTQYF
. | TRBJ1-5 | TRBD1 | TRBV19 | TGTGCCAGTAGCCTGGTTACAGGGGGCATCAATCAGCCCCAGCATTTT | CASSLVTGGINQPQHF
. | TRBJ2-4 | . | TRBV19 | TGTGCCAGTAGTATTACAGGTCTAGCCAAAAACATTCAGTACTTC | CASSITGLAKNIQYF
. | TRBJ2-5 | . | TRBV5-4 | TGTGCCAGCAGCCCTGGGGGGGGGCGCTTAGTAGAGACCCAGTACTTC | CASSPGGGRLVETQYF
. | TRBJ1-2 | . | TRBV18 | TGTGCCAGCTCACCCGGTCAGGACATTAGTGGCTACACCTTC | CASSPGQDISGYTF
. | TRBJ2-2 | TRBD1 | TRBV5-4 | TGTGCCAGCAGCTTTCCGGACAGGGGGGAGCTGTTTTTT | CASSFPDRGELFF
. | TRBJ2-1 | . | TRBV11-2 | TGTGCCAGCAGCTCACAATACAATGAGCAGTTCTTC | CASSSQYNEQFF
. | TRBJ2-1 | TRBD2 | TRBV5-1 | TGCGCCAGCAGCTTGGGGACTAGCGGACTCGCCTACAATGAGCAGTTCTTC | CASSLGTSGLAYNEQFF
. | TRBJ2-5 | TRBD1 | TRBV24-1 | TGTGCCACCAGTGCCTCGGACAGGGGCGAAGAGACCCAGTACTTC | CATSASDRGEETQYF
. | TRBJ1-2 | . | TRBV6-5 | TGTGCCAGCAGTTACTCCCGGATAGGGGATAACTATGGCTACACCTTC | CASSYSRIGDNYGYTF